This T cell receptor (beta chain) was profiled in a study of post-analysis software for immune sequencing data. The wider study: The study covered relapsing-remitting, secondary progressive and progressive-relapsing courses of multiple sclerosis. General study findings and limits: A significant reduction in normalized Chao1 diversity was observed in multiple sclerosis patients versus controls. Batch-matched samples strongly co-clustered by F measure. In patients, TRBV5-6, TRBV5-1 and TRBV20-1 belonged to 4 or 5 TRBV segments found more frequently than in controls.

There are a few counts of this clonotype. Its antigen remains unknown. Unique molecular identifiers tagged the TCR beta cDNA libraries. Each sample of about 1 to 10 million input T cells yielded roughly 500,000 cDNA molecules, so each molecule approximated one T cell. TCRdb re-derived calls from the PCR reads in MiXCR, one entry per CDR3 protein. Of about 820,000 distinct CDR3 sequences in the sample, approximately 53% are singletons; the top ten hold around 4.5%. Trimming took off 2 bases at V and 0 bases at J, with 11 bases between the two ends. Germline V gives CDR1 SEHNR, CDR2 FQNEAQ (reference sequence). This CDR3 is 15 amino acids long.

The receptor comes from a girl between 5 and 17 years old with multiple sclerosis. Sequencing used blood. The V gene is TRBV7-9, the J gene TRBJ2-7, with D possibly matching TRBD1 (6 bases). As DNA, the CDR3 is TGTGCCAGCAGCTTAACTGGACAGAGCTCCTACGAGCAGTACTTC. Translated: CASSLTGQSSYEQYF.